These T cell receptor beta chains were read from a single sample in a study of T-cell reconstitution after alpha-beta-depleted transplantation in children. One entry per CDR3 protein results from TCRdb running MiXCR on the PCR reads. The repertoire holds 450,000 to 600,000 distinct CDR3 sequences, with 32% as singletons. This sample comprised PBMCs from the stem cell graft donor, obtained from the stem cell graft. These receptors were collected from a human donor who donated a stem cell graft to a child with aplastic anemia. CDR3s include the opening cysteine and the closing phenylalanine or tryptophan. Fields, in order: clone size, D gene, V gene, J gene, CDR3 length, CDR3 protein, CDR3 DNA. D genes are given only for firm matches. Size tells how often a clone was seen (once, few, many) or the class of an expanded clone, and some rows leave it out.

clone_size: -; d_call: -; v_call: TRBV7-6; j_call: TRBJ2-5; cdr3_length: 13; cdr3_aa: CASSLVILETQYF; cdr3_nt: TGTGCCAGCAGCTTAGTTATCTTGGAGACCCAGTACTTC
clone_size: -; d_call: -; v_call: TRBV27; j_call: TRBJ1-6; cdr3_length: 16; cdr3_aa: CASSFWGGDNNSPLHF; cdr3_nt: TGTGCCAGCAGTTTTTGGGGGGGGGATAATAATTCACCCCTCCACTTT
clone_size: -; d_call: TRBD1; v_call: TRBV20-1; j_call: TRBJ2-4; cdr3_length: 15; cdr3_aa: CSASVPGQGKNSQYF; cdr3_nt: TGCAGTGCTAGTGTCCCGGGACAGGGGAAAAACAGTCAGTACTTC
clone_size: -; d_call: -; v_call: TRBV7-8; j_call: TRBJ2-5; cdr3_length: 14; cdr3_aa: CASSLGAGAETQYF; cdr3_nt: TGTGCCAGCAGCTTAGGGGCAGGTGCGGAGACCCAGTACTTC
clone_size: few; d_call: -; v_call: TRBV12-3/TRBV12-4; j_call: TRBJ2-3; cdr3_length: 14; cdr3_aa: CASSFDRSTDTQYF; cdr3_nt: TGTGCCAGCAGCTTTGACAGGAGCACAGATACGCAGTATTTT
clone_size: -; d_call: TRBD2; v_call: TRBV20-1; j_call: TRBJ2-5; cdr3_length: 14; cdr3_aa: CSAKTGRNQETQYF; cdr3_nt: TGCAGTGCTAAGACCGGGAGGAACCAAGAGACCCAGTACTTC
clone_size: -; d_call: TRBD1; v_call: TRBV20-1; j_call: TRBJ1-1; cdr3_length: 13; cdr3_aa: CSGGTGLNTQAFF; cdr3_nt: TGCAGTGGTGGGACAGGACTGAACACTCAAGCTTTCTTT
clone_size: -; d_call: TRBD1; v_call: TRBV14; j_call: TRBJ1-4; cdr3_length: 16; cdr3_aa: CASSQIGTGVNEKLFF; cdr3_nt: TGTGCCAGCAGCCAAATCGGGACAGGCGTTAATGAAAAACTGTTTTTT
clone_size: few; d_call: -; v_call: TRBV2; j_call: TRBJ2-7; cdr3_length: 12; cdr3_aa: CASSLQEYEQYF; cdr3_nt: TGTGCCAGCAGTCTACAGGAATACGAGCAGTACTTC
clone_size: many; d_call: -; v_call: TRBV12-3/TRBV12-4; j_call: TRBJ1-4; cdr3_length: 12; cdr3_aa: CASSLENEKLFF; cdr3_nt: TGTGCCAGCAGTTTAGAGAATGAAAAACTGTTTTTT
clone_size: -; d_call: TRBD2; v_call: TRBV18; j_call: TRBJ2-5; cdr3_length: 16; cdr3_aa: CASSPLAGESQETQYF; cdr3_nt: TGTGCCAGCTCACCATTAGCGGGAGAGTCCCAAGAGACCCAGTACTTC
clone_size: -; d_call: -; v_call: TRBV24-1; j_call: TRBJ2-1; cdr3_length: 16; cdr3_aa: CATSSPGTLINNEQFF; cdr3_nt: TGTGCCACCAGTAGCCCCGGGACCCTAATCAACAATGAGCAGTTCTTC
clone_size: -; d_call: TRBD2; v_call: TRBV5-1; j_call: TRBJ2-7; cdr3_length: 15; cdr3_aa: CASSILAEDTYEQYF; cdr3_nt: TGCGCCAGCAGCATACTAGCGGAGGACACCTACGAGCAGTACTTC
clone_size: -; d_call: TRBD1; v_call: TRBV12-3/TRBV12-4; j_call: TRBJ1-2; cdr3_length: 16; cdr3_aa: CASSLAGTGLNYGYTF; cdr3_nt: TGTGCCAGCAGTTTAGCTGGGACAGGCCTTAACTATGGCTACACCTTC
clone_size: few; d_call: -; v_call: TRBV5-6; j_call: TRBJ1-5; cdr3_length: 15; cdr3_aa: CASSLAGRDDQPQHF; cdr3_nt: TGTGCCAGCAGCTTGGCCGGCAGGGATGATCAGCCCCAGCATTTT
clone_size: medium-sized; d_call: TRBD2; v_call: TRBV29-1; j_call: TRBJ2-1; cdr3_length: 17; cdr3_aa: CSVVALAGVSSYNEQFF; cdr3_nt: TGCAGCGTTGTTGCCCTAGCGGGAGTGAGCTCCTACAATGAGCAGTTCTTC
clone_size: -; d_call: -; v_call: TRBV20-1; j_call: TRBJ2-1; cdr3_length: 13; cdr3_aa: CSARSWRMNEQFF; cdr3_nt: TGCAGTGCTAGAAGTTGGAGGATGAATGAGCAGTTCTTC
clone_size: -; d_call: TRBD2; v_call: TRBV19; j_call: TRBJ2-1; cdr3_length: 17; cdr3_aa: CASSTGLAGSTPGEQFF; cdr3_nt: TGTGCCAGTAGTACCGGACTAGCGGGCAGTACCCCAGGTGAGCAGTTCTTC
clone_size: -; d_call: -; v_call: TRBV7-9; j_call: TRBJ1-1; cdr3_length: 14; cdr3_aa: CASSFGVAVAEAFF; cdr3_nt: TGTGCCAGCAGCTTTGGAGTTGCAGTCGCTGAAGCTTTCTTT
clone_size: -; d_call: -; v_call: TRBV5-4; j_call: TRBJ2-5; cdr3_length: 15; cdr3_aa: CASSLKLGGQETQYF; cdr3_nt: TGTGCCAGCAGCTTGAAACTGGGCGGCCAAGAGACCCAGTACTTC
clone_size: -; d_call: -; v_call: TRBV4-1; j_call: TRBJ2-3; cdr3_length: 14; cdr3_aa: CASSLQGWPDTQYF; cdr3_nt: TGCGCCAGCAGCCTCCAGGGTTGGCCAGATACGCAGTATTTT
clone_size: few; d_call: -; v_call: TRBV27; j_call: TRBJ2-6; cdr3_length: 17; cdr3_aa: CASSFSPQGAGANVLTF; cdr3_nt: TGTGCCAGCAGTTTCTCTCCGCAGGGAGCGGGGGCCAACGTCCTGACTTTC
clone_size: -; d_call: -; v_call: TRBV5-6; j_call: TRBJ1-1; cdr3_length: 14; cdr3_aa: CASSFSGFDTEAFF; cdr3_nt: TGTGCCAGCAGCTTTTCGGGGTTCGACACTGAAGCTTTCTTT
clone_size: few; d_call: -; v_call: TRBV7-2; j_call: TRBJ1-3; cdr3_length: 16; cdr3_aa: CASSLDAPLSGNTIYF; cdr3_nt: TGTGCCAGCAGCTTAGACGCGCCACTCTCTGGAAACACCATATATTTT
clone_size: -; d_call: -; v_call: TRBV12-3/TRBV12-4; j_call: TRBJ2-1; cdr3_length: 15; cdr3_aa: CASRLQGGGYNEQFF; cdr3_nt: TGTGCCAGCAGGCTCCAGGGAGGTGGCTACAATGAGCAGTTCTTC
clone_size: few; d_call: -; v_call: TRBV12-3/TRBV12-4; j_call: TRBJ1-5; cdr3_length: 11; cdr3_aa: CASSASQPQHF; cdr3_nt: TGTGCCAGCAGTGCCAGTCAGCCCCAGCATTTT
clone_size: few; d_call: -; v_call: TRBV6-1; j_call: TRBJ1-4; cdr3_length: 14; cdr3_aa: CASRLQGTNEKLFF; cdr3_nt: TGTGCCAGCAGGCTACAGGGAACTAATGAAAAACTGTTTTTT
clone_size: -; d_call: TRBD2; v_call: TRBV4-2; j_call: TRBJ2-5; cdr3_length: 16; cdr3_aa: CASRWTSGRFQETQYF; cdr3_nt: TGTGCCAGCAGGTGGACTAGCGGGAGGTTCCAGGAGACCCAGTACTTC
clone_size: -; d_call: -; v_call: TRBV14; j_call: TRBJ2-5; cdr3_length: 15; cdr3_aa: CASSQEEGWGETQYF; cdr3_nt: TGTGCCAGCAGCCAAGAAGAGGGGTGGGGAGAGACCCAGTACTTC
clone_size: few; d_call: -; v_call: TRBV7-9; j_call: TRBJ1-2; cdr3_length: 13; cdr3_aa: CASSATGIYGYTF; cdr3_nt: TGTGCCAGCAGCGCGACAGGTATCTATGGCTACACCTTC
clone_size: -; d_call: -; v_call: TRBV18; j_call: TRBJ2-1; cdr3_length: 14; cdr3_aa: CASSPLRGNDEQFF; cdr3_nt: TGTGCCAGCTCACCACTTAGGGGTAACGATGAGCAGTTCTTC
clone_size: few; d_call: -; v_call: TRBV20-1; j_call: TRBJ2-5; cdr3_length: 13; cdr3_aa: CSAREASKETQYF; cdr3_nt: TGCAGTGCTAGAGAAGCGTCAAAAGAGACCCAGTACTTC
clone_size: few; d_call: -; v_call: TRBV6-5; j_call: TRBJ1-2; cdr3_length: 14; cdr3_aa: CASSYPSGVNGYTF; cdr3_nt: TGTGCCAGCAGTTACCCCTCGGGAGTGAATGGCTACACCTTC